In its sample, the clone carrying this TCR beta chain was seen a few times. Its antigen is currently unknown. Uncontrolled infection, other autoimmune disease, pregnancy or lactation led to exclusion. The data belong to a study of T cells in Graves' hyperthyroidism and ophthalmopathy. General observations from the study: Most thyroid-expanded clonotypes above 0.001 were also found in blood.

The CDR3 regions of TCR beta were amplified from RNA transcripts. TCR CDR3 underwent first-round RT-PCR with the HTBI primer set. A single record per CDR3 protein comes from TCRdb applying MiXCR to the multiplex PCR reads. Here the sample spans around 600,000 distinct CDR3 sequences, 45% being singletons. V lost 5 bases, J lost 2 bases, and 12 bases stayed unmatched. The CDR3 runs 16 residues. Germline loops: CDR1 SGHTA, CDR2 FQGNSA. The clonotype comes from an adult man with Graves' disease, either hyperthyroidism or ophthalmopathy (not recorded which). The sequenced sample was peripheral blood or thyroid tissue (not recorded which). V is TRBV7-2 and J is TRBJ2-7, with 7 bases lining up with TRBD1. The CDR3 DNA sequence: TGTGCCAGCAGCCCACCAACAGGGGAATTAACCTACGAGCAGTACTTC. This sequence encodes CASSPPTGELTYEQYF.